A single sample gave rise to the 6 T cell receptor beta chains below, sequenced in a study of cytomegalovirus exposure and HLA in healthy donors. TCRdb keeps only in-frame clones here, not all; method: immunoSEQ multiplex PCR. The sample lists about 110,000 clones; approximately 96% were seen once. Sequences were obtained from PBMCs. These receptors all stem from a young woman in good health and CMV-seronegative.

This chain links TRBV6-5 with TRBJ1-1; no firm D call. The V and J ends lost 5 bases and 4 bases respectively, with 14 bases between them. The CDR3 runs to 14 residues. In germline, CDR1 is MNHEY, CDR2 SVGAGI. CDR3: CASSVSATSTEAFF. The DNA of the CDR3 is TGTGCCAGCAGTGTCTCAGCAACTAGCACTGAAGCTTTCTTT.

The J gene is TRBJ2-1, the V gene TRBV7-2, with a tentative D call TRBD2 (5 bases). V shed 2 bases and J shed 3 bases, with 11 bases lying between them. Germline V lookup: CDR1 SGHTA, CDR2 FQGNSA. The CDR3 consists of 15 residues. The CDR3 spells CASSLLEDFYNEQFF. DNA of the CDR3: TGTGCCAGCAGCTTATTGGAGGACTTCTACAATGAGCAGTTCTTC. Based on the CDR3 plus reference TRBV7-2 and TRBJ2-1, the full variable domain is GAGVSQSPSNKVTEKGKDVELRCDPISGHTALYWYRQSLGQGLEFLIYFQGNSAPDKSGLPSDRFSAERTGGSVSTLTIQRTQQEDSAVYLCASSLLEDFYNEQFFGPGTRLTVL.

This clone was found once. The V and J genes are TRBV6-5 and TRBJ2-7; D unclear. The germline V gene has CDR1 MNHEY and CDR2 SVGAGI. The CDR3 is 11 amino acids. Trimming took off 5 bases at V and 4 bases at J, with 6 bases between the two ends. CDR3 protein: CASSPLYEQYF. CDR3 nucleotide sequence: TGTGCCAGCAGTCCTCTATACGAGCAGTACTTC.

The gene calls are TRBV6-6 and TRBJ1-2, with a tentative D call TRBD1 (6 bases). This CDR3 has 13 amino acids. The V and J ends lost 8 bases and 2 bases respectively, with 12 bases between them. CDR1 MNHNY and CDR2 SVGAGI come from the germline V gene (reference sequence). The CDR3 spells CASLAGQNYGYTF. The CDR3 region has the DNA TGTGCCAGCTTAGCGGGACAAAACTATGGCTACACCTTC.

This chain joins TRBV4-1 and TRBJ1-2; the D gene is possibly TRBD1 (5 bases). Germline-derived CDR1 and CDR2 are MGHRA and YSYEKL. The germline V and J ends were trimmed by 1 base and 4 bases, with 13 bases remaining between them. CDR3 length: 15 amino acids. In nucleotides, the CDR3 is TGCGCCAGCAGCCAAGCGGCAGGGTTGAGCTATGGCTACACCTTC. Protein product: CASSQAAGLSYGYTF.

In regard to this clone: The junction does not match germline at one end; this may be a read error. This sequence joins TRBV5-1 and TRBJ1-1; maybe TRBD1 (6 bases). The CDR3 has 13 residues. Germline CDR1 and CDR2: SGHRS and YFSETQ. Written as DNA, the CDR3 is TGCGCCAGCAGCTCGTACAGGGAGACTGAAGTTTTCTTT. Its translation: CASSSYRETEVFF.